Sequencing of this T cell receptor (beta chain) was carried out in a study of shared clonotypes between healthy human individuals. Study results and limitations: Across subsets, estimated richness was generally greater for naive than for memory populations.

Germline V gives CDR1 MNHNS, CDR2 SASEGT. This CDR3 has 13 amino acids. Germline trimming cut 6 bases from V and 1 base from J; bases unmatched to any gene: 2. Researchers divided each subset's genomic DNA evenly across several immunoSEQ plates. This table comes from immunoSEQ multiplex PCR, and its TCRdb copy is limited to in-frame clones, with some not included. The sample holds about 2 million clones, 90% to 95% seen once. This clone was recorded only once. Its specificity is not known. The sample taken for sequencing was naive CD4+ T cells sorted from blood. The subset is: CD45RA+ positively selected. The sequence came from a man aged 18 to 35 in good health. This chain links TRBV6-1 with TRBJ1-1; 7 nucleotides agree with TRBD1. Here the CDR3 DNA reads TGTGCCAGCAGGACAGGGAGGAACACTGAAGCTTTCTTT. Translating gives CASRTGRNTEAFF.